These 9 T cell receptor beta chains originate from one sample sequenced in a study of shared clonotypes between healthy human individuals. Using immunoSEQ multiplex PCR, the repertoire was profiled, and TCRdb retains in-frame clones only, with some absent. The sample has about 990,000 clones, approximately 80% seen once. Sequencing was carried out using memory CD4+ T cells from PBMCs. Documented subset: CD45RA-negative fraction. The source of these receptors is a man aged 18-30 years in good health. Some clones in this sample may be carry-over from other donors' samples.

This clone was observed once. V usage is TRBV5-1 and J usage is TRBJ2-3, with 7 bases identical to TRBD1. V lost 5 bases and J lost 4; bases outside the gene matches: 4. Germline CDR1 is SGHRS and CDR2 is YFSETQ. The CDR3 runs 13 residues. The CDR3: CASRLGTADTQYF. CDR3 in DNA: TGCGCCAGCAGGCTTGGGACAGCAGATACGCAGTATTTT.

The V and J genes are TRBV5-4 and TRBJ1-4, with D unresolved. The CDR3 sequence is 15 residues long. Trimming took 0 bases from V and 3 from J, leaving 9 bases between them. From germline, CDR1 is SGHNT and CDR2 YYREEE (reference sequence). The CDR3 DNA reads as TGTGCCAGCAGCTTGGGGAGACGCGCTAATGAAAAACTGTTTTTT. Translated: CASSLGRRANEKLFF. The complete variable domain, with remaining parts taken from reference TRBV5-4 and TRBJ1-4, reads ETGVTQSPTHLIKTRGQQVTLRCSSQSGHNTVSWYQQALGQGPQFIFQYYREEENGRGNFPPRFSGLQFPNYSSELNVNALELDDSALYLCASSLGRRANEKLFFGSGTQLSVL.

This chain joins TRBV10-3 and TRBJ2-1; 10 bases fit TRBD2. The CDR3 is made up of 15 amino acids. The germline V gene has CDR1 ENHRY and CDR2 SYGVKD. V shed 4 bases and J 9 bases; nucleotides not matched to a gene: 9. CDR3 bases: TGTGCCATCAGTGCCCTCCTAGCGGGAGTGGGTGAGCAGTTCTTC. It yields the protein CAISALLAGVGEQFF.

This chain connects TRBV5-6 to TRBJ2-7; D is undetermined. The CDR3 is made up of 13 amino acids. Germline values: CDR1 SGHDT, CDR2 YYEEEE. Trimming removed 3 bases from V and 0 bases from J, with 7 bases in between. The CDR3 spells CASSSPSSYEQYF. CDR3 coding DNA: TGTGCCAGCAGCTCCCCGAGCTCCTACGAGCAGTACTTC.

The chain recombines TRBV29-1 with TRBJ2-4; D uncertain. There are 10 residues in the CDR3. The V end was cut by 3 bases, the J end by 14 bases, with 11 bases between. Germline loops: CDR1 SQVTM, CDR2 ANQGSEA. CDR3 region: CSVEVDRKYF. The CDR3 nucleotides are TGCAGCGTTGAGGTAGACCGGAAGTACTTC. The entire variable domain, with the rest obtained from reference TRBV29-1 and TRBJ2-4, is as follows: SAVISQKPSRDICQRGTSLTIQCQVDSQVTMMFWYRQQPGQSLTLIATANQGSEATYESGFVIDKFPISRPNLTFSTLTVSNMSPEDSSIYLCSVEVDRKYFGAGTRLSVL.

The chain links TRBV11-3 to TRBJ2-2; D remains unclear. With 6 bases removed from V and 4 bases from J, the gap between germline ends came to 9 bases. Per the germline V gene, CDR1 is SGHNT and CDR2 is YENEEA. The CDR3 extends over 13 amino acids. The CDR3 DNA is TGTGCCAGCAGGGTCGGTAGCACCGGGGAGCTGTTTTTT. This gives the protein CASRVGSTGELFF.

This chain joins TRBV7-9 and TRBJ2-7; possibly TRBD1 for D (7 bases). CDR3 length: 14 residues. Looked up from germline, CDR1 is SEHNR and CDR2 is FQNEAQ (reference sequence). The V end lost 5 bases, the J end lost 0 bases, and 11 bases lay between the germline ends. CDR3 in amino acids: CASSRGTASYEQYF. The CDR3 nucleotides read TGTGCCAGCAGCCGGGGGACAGCCTCCTACGAGCAGTACTTC.

The chain joins TRBV5-4 to TRBJ2-7, with D perhaps being TRBD1 or TRBD2 (5 bases each). Trimming stripped 0 bases from V and 9 bases from J, with 19 bases between. The germline V gene encodes CDR1 SGHNT and CDR2 YYREEE (reference sequence). This CDR3 comprises 15 residues. Here the CDR3 reads CASSLVMGVSGPQYF. CDR3 DNA: TGTGCCAGCAGCTTGGTTATGGGGGTGTCGGGTCCGCAGTACTTC.

V usage is TRBV21-1 and J usage is TRBJ2-7; the DNA was not compared with TRBD2, the D call given in the table. TRBV21-1 is designated a pseudogene. CDR3 length: 15 residues. The CDR3 region has the DNA TGTGCCAGCAGCAAAGATAGCCGGGAAACCTACGAGCAGTACTTC. Its translation: CASSKDSRETYEQYF.